This TCR beta chain was retrieved from a study of cytomegalovirus exposure and HLA in healthy donors. Use of 60 Vbeta and 13 Jbeta primers characterized the PCR. Method: immunoSEQ multiplex PCR; TCRdb's copy keeps in-frame clones and lacks some. This table has roughly 150,000 clones, around four fifths appearing once. Study-level points and caveats: Further analysis, carried out later, found HLA-associated TCR beta chains more clonally expanded than equally common other chains.

The germline V gene encodes CDR1 SGHTA and CDR2 FQGNSA. V shed 5 bases and J 0 bases; nucleotides not matched to a gene: 9. This CDR3 is 16 amino acids long. This clone was observed a few times. Its antigen is still unknown. The J gene is TRBJ2-7, the V gene TRBV7-2; 8 nucleotides match TRBD1. Sequencing used PBMCs. The receptor was derived from a man aged 30 to 39 in good health and CMV-seronegative. The CDR3 sequence is CASSTRTGRSSYEQYF. Here the CDR3 DNA reads TGTGCCAGCAGCACCCGGACAGGGCGAAGCTCCTACGAGCAGTACTTC.